This T cell receptor (beta chain) was sequenced for a study of cytomegalovirus exposure and HLA in healthy donors. Findings of the study overall: A later analysis linked more than 15,000 TCR beta sequences to HLA alleles at 0.05 false discovery rate. Reported performance of the classifier showed diagnosis of cytomegalovirus status with high specificity and sensitivity. TRBV6-2, TRBV6-3 and some other V segments were excluded as indistinguishable. Analysis was performed later, and it showed HLA-associated TCR beta chains to be more clonally expanded than equally common others.

60 Vbeta and 13 Jbeta primers were used in PCR. Libraries were prepared by immunoSEQ multiplex PCR; TCRdb keeps only in-frame clonotypes and omits some of them. This table has 150,000 to 200,000 clones, 70% to 90% appearing once. In the case of this clone: Its antigen is as yet unknown.

The V gene's germline CDR1 is SGHRS and CDR2 YFSETQ. The CDR3 loop spans 14 amino acids. Trimming removed 2 bases from V and 3 bases from J, with 12 bases in between. Sequenced: PBMCs. The rearrangement joins TRBV5-1 to TRBJ2-7; perhaps TRBD1 as D (6 bases). The receptor was isolated from a girl under 18 in good health and CMV-seropositive. This chain's CDR3 is CASSFGGSRYEQYF. CDR3 bases: TGCGCCAGCAGCTTTGGGGGCAGCCGCTACGAGCAGTACTTC.